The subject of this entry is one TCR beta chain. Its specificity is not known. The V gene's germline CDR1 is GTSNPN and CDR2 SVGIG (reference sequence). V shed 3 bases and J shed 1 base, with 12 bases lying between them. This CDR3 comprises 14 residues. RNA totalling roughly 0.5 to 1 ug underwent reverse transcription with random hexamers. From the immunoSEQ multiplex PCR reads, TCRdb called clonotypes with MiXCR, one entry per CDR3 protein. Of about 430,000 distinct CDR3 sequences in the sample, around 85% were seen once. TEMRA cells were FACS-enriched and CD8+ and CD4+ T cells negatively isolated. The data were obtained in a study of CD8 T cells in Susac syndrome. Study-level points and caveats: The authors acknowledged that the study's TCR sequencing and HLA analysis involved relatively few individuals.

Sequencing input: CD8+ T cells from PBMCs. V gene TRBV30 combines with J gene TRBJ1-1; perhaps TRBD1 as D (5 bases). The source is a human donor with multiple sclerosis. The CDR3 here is CAWSVWGTNTEAFF. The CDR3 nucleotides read TGTGCCTGGAGCGTCTGGGGGACGAACACTGAAGCTTTCTTT. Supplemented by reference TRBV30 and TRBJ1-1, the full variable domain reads SQTIHQWPATLVQPVGSPLSLECTVEGTSNPNLYWYRQAAGRGLQLLFYSVGIGQISSEVPQNLSASRPQDRQFILSSKKLLLSDSGFYLCAWSVWGTNTEAFFGQGTRLTVV.